This T cell receptor (beta chain) was recorded in a study of CD8+CD57+ T cells in acquired aplastic anemia. The study, taken as a whole, reports: Patients had about 31 CD8+ CDR3 sequences in common with controls (the shared set).

Both TCR beta VDJ combination and CDR3 sequence profiling were carried out. Genomic DNA was the template for this profiling. TCRdb recomputed calls from the reads with MiXCR, one row per CDR3 protein. The top ten hold roughly 8.1% of the sample, which has over 100,000 distinct CDR3 sequences, about 40% seen once. On this clonotype: Its antigen is currently unknown.

The specimen sequenced was sorted CD4+, CD8+, or CD8+CD57+ T cells (not recorded which) from PBMCs. This receptor was obtained from a human donor in good health, serving as a control.

The DNA for the CDR3 is TGTGCCACCAGCAGAGGTACTAGCGGTTACACCGGGGAGCTGTTTTTT. Translating it yields CATSRGTSGYTGELFF. This chain links TRBV15 with TRBJ2-2; 8 bases are a match to TRBD2. Trimming removed 1 base from V and 3 bases from J; junction bases left unmatched: 4. Germline CDR1 reads LNHNV; CDR2 reads YYDKDF (reference sequence). This CDR3 region has 16 residues.